The rows below give T cell receptor beta chains drawn from one sample of a study of blood T cell repertoires in COVID-19. Assay used: immunoSEQ multiplex PCR; TCRdb lists only in-frame clones, some missing. Of around 190,000 clones listed, about 81% are singletons. Sequencing input: PBMCs or T cells enriched from blood (not recorded which). The receptors derive from a middle-aged man who had recovered from COVID-19. Both conserved end residues are part of each CDR3. A D gene is named only where the DNA matches it firmly. Where a row states a size, it is once, few, many or the class of an expanded clone; other rows omit it.

15 TRBJ1-1 TRBD1 - TRBV14 CASSHTIQGATEAFF TGTGCCAGCAGCCATACTATCCAGGGGGCTACTGAAGCTTTCTTT
15 TRBJ2-7 TRBD2 - TRBV10-3 CAIRDGTMNPYEQYF TGTGCCATCAGGGACGGGACTATGAACCCCTACGAGCAGTACTTC
14 TRBJ1-3 - once TRBV28 CASRGGDSGNTIYF TGTGCCAGCAGGGGAGGAGACTCTGGAAACACCATATATTTT
19 TRBJ2-4 TRBD2 once TRBV19 CASSIDLAGKKLAKNIQYF TGTGCCAGTAGTATAGATCTAGCGGGGAAGAAGCTAGCCAAAAACATTCAGTACTTC
13 TRBJ2-1 - - TRBV7-3 CASSSSSPGEQFF TGTGCCAGCAGCTCTTCTTCCCCCGGTGAGCAGTTCTTC
13 TRBJ1-2 - - TRBV29-1 CSVVNSRHYGYTF TGCAGCGTTGTAAACTCCAGGCACTATGGCTACACCTTC
14 TRBJ1-5 - - TRBV6-5 CASSRGYGELAQHF TGTGCCAGCTCAAGAGGGTACGGGGAATTGGCCCAGCATTTT
15 TRBJ1-4 - - TRBV9 CASSVAIATNEKLFF TGTGCCAGCAGCGTAGCGATAGCAACTAATGAAAAACTGTTTTTT
14 TRBJ2-3 TRBD2 - TRBV15 CATSSGGGPDTQYF TGTGCCACCAGCAGTGGCGGGGGTCCAGATACGCAGTATTTT
13 TRBJ1-2 - once TRBV7-8 CASSLGGTNGYTF TGTGCCAGCAGCTTAGGGGGGACTAATGGCTACACCTTC
15 TRBJ2-3 - - TRBV18 CASSPLEGGLDTQYF TGTGCCAGCTCACCACTCGAGGGGGGGCTAGATACGCAGTATTTT
15 TRBJ2-5 - - TRBV4-2 CASSQGALAQETQYF TGTGCCAGCAGCCAAGGGGCCCTGGCACAAGAGACCCAGTACTTC
15 TRBJ1-6 - - TRBV30 CAWRQNTVGDSPLHF TGTGCCTGGAGGCAAAACACTGTAGGGGATTCACCCCTCCACTTT
14 TRBJ2-7 - - TRBV21-1 CASSVQGGSDEQYF TGTGCCAGCAGCGTACAGGGAGGGTCTGACGAGCAGTACTTC
14 TRBJ1-1 - - TRBV10-1 CASSMQGGNTEAFF TGCGCCAGCAGTATGCAGGGCGGGAACACTGAAGCTTTCTTT
13 TRBJ1-2 TRBD1 - TRBV2 CASSGTGNYGYTF TGTGCCAGCAGCGGGACAGGGAACTATGGCTACACCTTC
14 TRBJ1-5 - - TRBV5-1 CASSLRSGEWPQHF TGCGCCAGCAGCTTGAGGTCAGGGGAGTGGCCCCAGCATTTT
13 TRBJ1-1 - - TRBV18 CASSAGMNTEAFF TGTGCCAGCTCAGCAGGTATGAACACTGAAGCTTTCTTT
14 TRBJ2-6 TRBD1 - TRBV25-1 CASSAHGTVNVLTF TGTGCCAGCAGTGCCCACGGGACAGTTAACGTCCTGACTTTC
15 TRBJ2-7 TRBD1 once TRBV27 CASSSTGTGGYEQYF TGTGCCAGCAGTTCTACCGGGACAGGAGGCTACGAGCAGTACTTC
13 TRBJ1-2 TRBD1 once TRBV29-1 CSVEDPQGDGYTF TGCAGCGTTGAAGACCCGCAGGGGGATGGCTACACCTTC
16 TRBJ2-1 - - TRBV25-1 CASSRTTRLAESRQFF TGTGCCAGCAGCAGAACAACCAGATTAGCGGAGAGTCGGCAGTTCTTC
16 TRBJ1-5 TRBD1 - TRBV6-2/TRBV6-3 CASSSGTVDSNQPQHF TGTGCCAGCAGCTCCGGGACAGTGGATAGCAATCAGCCCCAGCATTTT
15 TRBJ2-7 - few TRBV9 CASSPGISVSYEQYF TGTGCCAGCAGCCCCGGGATTTCCGTCTCCTACGAGCAGTACTTC
14 TRBJ2-2 - - TRBV3-1/TRBV3-2 CASSAPGSRGELFF TGTGCCAGCAGCGCCCCCGGTAGTCGCGGGGAGCTGTTTTTT
17 TRBJ1-6 - few TRBV23-1 CARWRAINSSYNSPLHF TGCGCCAGGTGGAGGGCCATTAATAGCTCCTATAATTCACCCCTCCACTTT
14 TRBJ2-7 TRBD2 - TRBV19 CASSITSGMGEQYF TGTGCCAGTAGTATTACTAGCGGGATGGGTGAGCAGTACTTC
16 TRBJ1-5 TRBD1 - TRBV30 CAWSLAGTGGSQPQHF TGTGCCTGGAGCCTAGCCGGGACAGGGGGGAGCCAGCCCCAGCATTTT
16 TRBJ1-1 - - TRBV10-1 CASSDLRQTPNTEAFF TGCGCCAGCAGTGACCTCCGACAGACCCCGAACACTGAAGCTTTCTTT
16 TRBJ2-7 - once TRBV30 CAWSVRGAGTAYEQYF TGTGCCTGGAGTGTACGAGGAGCGGGCACGGCCTACGAGCAGTACTTC
13 TRBJ2-7 TRBD2 few TRBV6-5 CASTPGGAHEQYF TGTGCCAGCACTCCCGGGGGGGCCCACGAGCAGTACTTC
13 TRBJ1-2 - few TRBV5-4 CASSLEGGYGYTF TGTGCCAGCAGCTTGGAAGGGGGCTATGGCTACACCTTC
14 TRBJ2-1 - - TRBV19 CASNSGSGNNEQFF TGTGCCAGTAATAGCGGTAGTGGGAACAATGAGCAGTTCTTC
15 TRBJ1-5 - - TRBV6-1 CASSETGALVQPQHF TGTGCCAGCAGTGAGACAGGAGCCCTTGTTCAGCCCCAGCATTTT
14 TRBJ2-1 - - TRBV20-1 CSASSSVGGGGQFF TGCAGTGCTAGTTCCTCCGTTGGGGGAGGGGGGCAGTTCTTC
16 TRBJ2-3 TRBD1 - TRBV6-1 CASSALTGGSTDTQYF TGTGCCAGCAGTGCTTTGACAGGGGGTAGCACAGATACGCAGTATTTT
15 TRBJ1-2 TRBD1 - TRBV4-1 CASSQVQGADYGYTF TGCGCCAGCAGCCAAGTTCAGGGGGCGGACTATGGCTACACCTTC
16 TRBJ2-3 TRBD1 few TRBV7-9 CASSPFGGQGTDTQYF TGTGCCAGCAGCCCTTTCGGCGGACAGGGCACAGATACGCAGTATTTT
15 TRBJ2-1 TRBD2 - TRBV7-3 CASSPTSGGANEQFF TGTGCCAGCAGCCCAACTAGCGGGGGGGCCAATGAGCAGTTCTTC